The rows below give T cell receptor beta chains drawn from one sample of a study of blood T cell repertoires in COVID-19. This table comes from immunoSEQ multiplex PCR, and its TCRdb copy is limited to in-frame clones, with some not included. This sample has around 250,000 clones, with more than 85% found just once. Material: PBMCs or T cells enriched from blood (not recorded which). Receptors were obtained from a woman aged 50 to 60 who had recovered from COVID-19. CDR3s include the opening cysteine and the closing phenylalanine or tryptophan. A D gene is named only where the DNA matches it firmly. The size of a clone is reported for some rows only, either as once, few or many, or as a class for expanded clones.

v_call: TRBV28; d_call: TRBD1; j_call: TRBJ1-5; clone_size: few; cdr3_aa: CASRRTGDNQPQHF; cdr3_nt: TGTGCCAGCAGGAGGACAGGGGACAATCAGCCCCAGCATTTT
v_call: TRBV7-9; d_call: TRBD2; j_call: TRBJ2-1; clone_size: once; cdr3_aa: CASTPGTNFLEQFF; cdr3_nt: TGTGCCAGTACACCGGGGACTAATTTTCTTGAGCAGTTCTTC
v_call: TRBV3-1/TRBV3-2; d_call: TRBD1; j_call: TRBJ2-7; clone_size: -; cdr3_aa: CASSHWDLKEDRSYEQYF; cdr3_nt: TGTGCCAGCAGCCACTGGGACCTTAAAGAGGACAGGTCCTACGAGCAGTACTTC
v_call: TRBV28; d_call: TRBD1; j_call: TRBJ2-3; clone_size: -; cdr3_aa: CASSQDRRSTDTQYF; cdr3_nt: TGTGCCAGCAGTCAGGACAGGAGAAGCACAGATACGCAGTATTTT
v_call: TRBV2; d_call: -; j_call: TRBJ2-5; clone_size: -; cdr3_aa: CASIQGSETQYF; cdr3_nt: TGTGCCAGCATTCAGGGTTCAGAGACCCAGTACTTC
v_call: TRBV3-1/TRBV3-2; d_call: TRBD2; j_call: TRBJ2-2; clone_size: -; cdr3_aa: CASSQGLAGGDTGELFF; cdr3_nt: TGTGCCAGCAGCCAAGGACTAGCGGGAGGTGACACCGGGGAGCTGTTTTTT
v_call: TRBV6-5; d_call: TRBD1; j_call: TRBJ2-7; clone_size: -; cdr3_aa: CASSYSTGLSYEQYF; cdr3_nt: TGTGCCAGCAGTTACTCGACAGGGTTATCCTACGAGCAGTACTTC
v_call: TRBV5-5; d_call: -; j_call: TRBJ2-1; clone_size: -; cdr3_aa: CASSLLPSQVNEQFF; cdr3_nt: TGTGCCAGCAGCTTGTTACCTAGCCAGGTTAATGAGCAGTTCTTC
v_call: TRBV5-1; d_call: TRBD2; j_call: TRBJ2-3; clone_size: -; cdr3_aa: CASKFLPSTSGRADTQYF; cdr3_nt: TGCGCCAGCAAATTCCTACCTTCGACTAGCGGGAGGGCAGATACGCAGTATTTT
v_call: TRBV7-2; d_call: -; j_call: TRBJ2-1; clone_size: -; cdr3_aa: CASSLVRGNEQFF; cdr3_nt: TGTGCCAGCAGCTTAGTACGGGGCAATGAGCAGTTCTTC
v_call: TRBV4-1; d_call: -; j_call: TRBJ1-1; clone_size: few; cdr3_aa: CASSQVPRRTNTEAFF; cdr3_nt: TGCGCCAGCAGCCAAGTTCCCCGGAGAACGAACACTGAAGCTTTCTTT
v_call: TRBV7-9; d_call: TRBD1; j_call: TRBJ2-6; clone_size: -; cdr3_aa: CASSYGDRGDSGANVLTF; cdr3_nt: TGTGCCAGCAGCTATGGGGACAGGGGGGACTCTGGGGCCAACGTCCTGACTTTC
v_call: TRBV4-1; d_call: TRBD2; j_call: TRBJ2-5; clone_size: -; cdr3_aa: CASSRLAGVQETQYF; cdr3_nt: TGCGCCAGCAGCCGCCTAGCGGGGGTCCAAGAGACCCAGTACTTC
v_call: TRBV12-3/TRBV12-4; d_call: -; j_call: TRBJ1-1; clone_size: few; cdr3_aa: CASSPGNSIEAFF; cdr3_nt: TGTGCCAGCAGCCCGGGAAACTCAATCGAAGCTTTCTTT
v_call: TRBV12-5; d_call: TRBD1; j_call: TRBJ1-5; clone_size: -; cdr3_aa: CASVSPGQVNQPQHF; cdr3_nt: TGTGCTAGTGTTTCCCCGGGACAGGTCAATCAGCCCCAGCATTTT
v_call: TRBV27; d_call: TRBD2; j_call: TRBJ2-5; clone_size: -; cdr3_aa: CASSAGLAGGETQYF; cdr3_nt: TGTGCCAGCAGTGCCGGACTAGCGGGAGGGGAGACCCAGTACTTC
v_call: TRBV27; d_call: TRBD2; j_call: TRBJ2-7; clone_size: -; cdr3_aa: CASSATTTSGSTHEQYF; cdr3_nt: TGTGCCAGCAGTGCTACCACGACTAGCGGGAGTACCCACGAGCAGTACTTC
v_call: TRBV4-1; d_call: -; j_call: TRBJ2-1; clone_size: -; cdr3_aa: CASSQVSVGRVDDEQFF; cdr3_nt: TGCGCCAGCAGCCAAGTCAGTGTCGGCAGGGTAGACGATGAGCAGTTCTTC
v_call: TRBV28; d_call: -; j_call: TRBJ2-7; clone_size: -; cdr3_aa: CASRSASGKWYEQYF; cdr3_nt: TGTGCCAGCAGATCCGCTTCCGGGAAGTGGTACGAGCAGTACTTC
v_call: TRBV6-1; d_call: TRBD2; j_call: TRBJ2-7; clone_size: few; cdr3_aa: CASSEYATSASYEQYF; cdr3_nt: TGTGCCAGCAGTGAATATGCGACTAGCGCCTCCTACGAGCAGTACTTC
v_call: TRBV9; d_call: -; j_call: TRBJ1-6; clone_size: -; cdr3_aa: CANPQEDSPLHF; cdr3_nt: TGTGCCAACCCCCAGGAAGATTCACCCCTCCACTTT
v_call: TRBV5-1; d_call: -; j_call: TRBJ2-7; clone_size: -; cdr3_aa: CASSLESSSYEQYF; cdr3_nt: TGCGCCAGCAGCTTGGAGTCGAGCTCCTACGAGCAGTACTTC
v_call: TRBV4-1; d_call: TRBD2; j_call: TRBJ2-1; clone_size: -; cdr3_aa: CASSPRTLGLAGNEQFF; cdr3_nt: TGCGCCAGCAGCCCTAGAACACTCGGACTAGCGGGGAATGAGCAGTTCTTC
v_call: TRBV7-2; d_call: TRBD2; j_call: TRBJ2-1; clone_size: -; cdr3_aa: CASSPLRSGREQFF; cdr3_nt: TGTGCCAGCAGCCCCCTACGTAGCGGGAGGGAGCAGTTCTTC
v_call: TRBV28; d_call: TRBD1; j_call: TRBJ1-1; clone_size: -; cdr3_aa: CASSGQGEAFF; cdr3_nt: TGTGCCAGCAGTGGACAGGGTGAAGCTTTCTTT
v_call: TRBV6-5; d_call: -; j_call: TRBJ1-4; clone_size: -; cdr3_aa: CASTWGGFGEKLFF; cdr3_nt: TGTGCCAGCACCTGGGGAGGTTTCGGGGAAAAACTGTTTTTT
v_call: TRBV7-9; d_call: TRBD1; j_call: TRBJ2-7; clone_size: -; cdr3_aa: CASSLAKDRDYEQYF; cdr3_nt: TGTGCCAGCAGCTTAGCAAAGGACAGGGACTACGAGCAGTACTTC
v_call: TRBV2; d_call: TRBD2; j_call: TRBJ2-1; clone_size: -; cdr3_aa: CASSQLAGGNNEQFF; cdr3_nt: TGTGCCAGCAGCCAACTAGCGGGAGGGAACAATGAGCAGTTCTTC
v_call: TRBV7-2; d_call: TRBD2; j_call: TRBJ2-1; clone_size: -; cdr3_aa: CASSPRVAGLNEQFF; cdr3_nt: TGTGCCAGCAGCCCCCGCGTAGCGGGATTGAATGAGCAGTTCTTC
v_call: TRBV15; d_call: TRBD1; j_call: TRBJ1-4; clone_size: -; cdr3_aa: CATSRATGGGPEKLFF; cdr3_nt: TGTGCCACCAGCAGAGCGACAGGGGGAGGGCCTGAAAAACTGTTTTTT
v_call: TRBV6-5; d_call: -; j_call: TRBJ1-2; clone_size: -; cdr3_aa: CASSRQVFYGYTF; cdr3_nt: TGTGCCAGCAGCCGACAGGTTTTCTATGGCTACACCTTC
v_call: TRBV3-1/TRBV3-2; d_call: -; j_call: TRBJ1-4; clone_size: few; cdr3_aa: CASSQFSTGKEKLFF; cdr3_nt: TGTGCCAGCAGCCAATTTTCTACGGGTAAAGAAAAACTGTTTTTT
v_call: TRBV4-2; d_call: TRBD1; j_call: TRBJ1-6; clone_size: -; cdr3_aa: CASSQDHGRGRNNSPLHF; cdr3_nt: TGTGCCAGCAGCCAAGATCACGGCAGGGGGAGAAATAATTCACCCCTCCACTTT
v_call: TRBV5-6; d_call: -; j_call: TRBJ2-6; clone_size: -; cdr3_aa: CASSSGRWLFSGANVLTF; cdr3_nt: TGTGCCAGCAGCTCGGGTAGGTGGTTGTTCTCTGGGGCCAACGTCCTGACTTTC
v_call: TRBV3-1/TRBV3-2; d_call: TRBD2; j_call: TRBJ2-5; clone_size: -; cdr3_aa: CASSQDVGTSGRPLGETQYF; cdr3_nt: TGTGCCAGCAGCCAAGACGTCGGGACTAGCGGGAGGCCGCTGGGGGAGACCCAGTACTTC
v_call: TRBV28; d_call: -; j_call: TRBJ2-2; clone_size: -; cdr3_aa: CASSSYTGELFF; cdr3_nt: TGTGCCAGCAGTTCTTATACCGGGGAGCTGTTTTTT
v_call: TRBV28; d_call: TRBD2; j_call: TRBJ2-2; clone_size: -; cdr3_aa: CASSSAFLGSGKNTGELFF; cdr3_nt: TGTGCCAGCAGTTCCGCCTTCCTGGGTAGCGGGAAGAACACCGGGGAGCTGTTTTTT
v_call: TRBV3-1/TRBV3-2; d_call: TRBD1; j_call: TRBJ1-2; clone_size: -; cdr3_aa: CASSQSRTGEGYTF; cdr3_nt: TGTGCCAGCAGCCAATCGAGGACAGGGGAAGGCTACACCTTC
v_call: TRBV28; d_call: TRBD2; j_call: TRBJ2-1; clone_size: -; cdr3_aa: CASSPSRTSGRNEQFF; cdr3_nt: TGTGCCAGCAGTCCCAGCAGGACTAGCGGGAGGAATGAGCAGTTCTTC
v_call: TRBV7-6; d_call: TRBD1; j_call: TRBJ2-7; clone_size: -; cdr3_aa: CASSKYRDRGRQGYYEQYF; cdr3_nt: TGTGCCAGCAGCAAATACCGGGACAGAGGCCGCCAGGGGTACTACGAGCAGTACTTC